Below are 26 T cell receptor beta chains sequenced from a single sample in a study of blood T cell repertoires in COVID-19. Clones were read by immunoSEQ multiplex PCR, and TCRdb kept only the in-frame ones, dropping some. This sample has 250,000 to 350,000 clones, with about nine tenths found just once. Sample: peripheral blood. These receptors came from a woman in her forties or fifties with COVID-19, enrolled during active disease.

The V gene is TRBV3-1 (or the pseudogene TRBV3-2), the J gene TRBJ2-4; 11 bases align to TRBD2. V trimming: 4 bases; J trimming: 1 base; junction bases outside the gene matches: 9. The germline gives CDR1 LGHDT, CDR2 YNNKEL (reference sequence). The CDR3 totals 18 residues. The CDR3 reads CASSPTQLAGVAKNIQYF. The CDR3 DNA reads TGTGCCAGCAGCCCTACCCAACTAGCGGGAGTTGCCAAAAACATTCAGTACTTC.

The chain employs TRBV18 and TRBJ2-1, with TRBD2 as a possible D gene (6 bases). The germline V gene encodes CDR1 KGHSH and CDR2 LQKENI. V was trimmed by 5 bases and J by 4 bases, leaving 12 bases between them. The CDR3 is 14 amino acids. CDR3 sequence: CASSVRDFYNEQFF. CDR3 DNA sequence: TGTGCCAGCTCAGTCCGGGACTTTTACAATGAGCAGTTCTTC. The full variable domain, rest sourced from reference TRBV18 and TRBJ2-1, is NAGVMQNPRHLVRRRGQEARLRCSPMKGHSHVYWYRQLPEEGLKFMVYLQKENIIDESGMPKERFSAEFPKEGPSILRIQQVVRGDSAAYFCASSVRDFYNEQFFGPGTRLTVL.

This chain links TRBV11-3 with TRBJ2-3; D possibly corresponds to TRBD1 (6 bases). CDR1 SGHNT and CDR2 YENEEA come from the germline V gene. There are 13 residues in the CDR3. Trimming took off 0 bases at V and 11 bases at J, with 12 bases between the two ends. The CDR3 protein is CASSLDLRTEQYF. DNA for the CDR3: TGTGCCAGCAGCTTAGATCTGAGGACAGAGCAGTATTTT.

The CDR3 loop reads CASSFDRGLTEAFF. Written as DNA, the CDR3 is TGCGCCAGCAGCTTCGACAGGGGGCTTACTGAAGCTTTCTTT. The chain combines TRBV4-1 with TRBJ1-1, with TRBD1 matching 10 bases. In germline, CDR1 is MGHRA, CDR2 YSYEKL. Trimming took 5 bases from V and 5 from J; bases not matched to a gene: 5. The CDR3 contains 14 residues.

The CDR3 spells CASSSRTVKNTEAFF. The DNA for the CDR3 is TGTGCCAGCAGCTCCCGCACAGTCAAGAACACTGAAGCTTTCTTT. V gene TRBV11-2 combines with J gene TRBJ1-1; no reliable D call. The V gene's germline CDR1 is SGHAT and CDR2 FQNNGV. Trimming removed 4 bases at V and 1 base at J, with 13 bases between. This CDR3 is built from 15 residues.

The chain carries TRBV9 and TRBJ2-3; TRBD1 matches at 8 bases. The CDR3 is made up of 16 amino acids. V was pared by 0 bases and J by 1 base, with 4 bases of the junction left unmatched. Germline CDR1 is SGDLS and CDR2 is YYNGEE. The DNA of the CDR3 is TGTGCCAGCAGCGTAGTGTTGGGACAGGGCACAGATACGCAGTATTTT. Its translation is CASSVVLGQGTDTQYF.

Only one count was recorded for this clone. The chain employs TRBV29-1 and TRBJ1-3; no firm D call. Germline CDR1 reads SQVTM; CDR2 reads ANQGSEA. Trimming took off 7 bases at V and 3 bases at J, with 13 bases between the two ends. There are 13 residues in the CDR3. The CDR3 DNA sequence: TGCAGCGCCATAGGAGTAGGTGGAAACACCATATATTTT. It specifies CSAIGVGGNTIYF.

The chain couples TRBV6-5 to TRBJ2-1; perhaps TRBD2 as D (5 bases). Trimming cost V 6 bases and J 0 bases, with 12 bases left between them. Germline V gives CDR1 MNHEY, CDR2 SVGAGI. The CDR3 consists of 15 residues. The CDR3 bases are TGTGCCAGCAGCAGACTATCATTCTCCTACAATGAGCAGTTCTTC. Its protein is CASSRLSFSYNEQFF.

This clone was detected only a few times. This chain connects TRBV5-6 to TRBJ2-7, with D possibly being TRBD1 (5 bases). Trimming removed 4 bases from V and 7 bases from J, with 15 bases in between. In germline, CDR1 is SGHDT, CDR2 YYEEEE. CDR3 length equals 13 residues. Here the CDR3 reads CASSQPPGQEQYF. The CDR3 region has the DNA TGTGCCAGCAGCCAACCTCCAGGGCAAGAGCAGTACTTC.

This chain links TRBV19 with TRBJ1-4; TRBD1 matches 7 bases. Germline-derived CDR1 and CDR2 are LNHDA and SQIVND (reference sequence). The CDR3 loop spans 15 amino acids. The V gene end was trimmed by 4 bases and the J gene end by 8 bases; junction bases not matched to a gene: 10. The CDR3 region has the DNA TGTGCCAGTAGTAACAGGGGACTTCTTCGGGAAAAACTGTTTTTT. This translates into CASSNRGLLREKLFF.

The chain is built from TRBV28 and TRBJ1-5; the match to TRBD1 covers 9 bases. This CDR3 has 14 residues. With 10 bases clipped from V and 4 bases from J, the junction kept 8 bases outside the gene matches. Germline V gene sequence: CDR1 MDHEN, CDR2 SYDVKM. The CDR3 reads CATLGTGINQPQHF. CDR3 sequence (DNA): TGTGCCACCCTCGGGACAGGGATTAATCAGCCCCAGCATTTT.

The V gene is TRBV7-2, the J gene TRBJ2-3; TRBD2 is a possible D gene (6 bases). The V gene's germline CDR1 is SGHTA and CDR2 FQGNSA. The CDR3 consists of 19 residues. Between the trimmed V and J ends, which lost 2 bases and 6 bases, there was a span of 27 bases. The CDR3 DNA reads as TGTGCCAGCAGCTTAAGCCTTCCAACGGGGCTAGCGACACGTGATACGCAGTATTTT. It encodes CASSLSLPTGLATRDTQYF.

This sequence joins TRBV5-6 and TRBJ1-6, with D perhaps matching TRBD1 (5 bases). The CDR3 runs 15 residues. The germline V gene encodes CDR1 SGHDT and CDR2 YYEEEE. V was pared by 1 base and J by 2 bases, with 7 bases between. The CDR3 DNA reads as TGTGCCAGCAGCTTGCGGGGGACCTATAATTCACCCCTCCACTTT. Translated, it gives CASSLRGTYNSPLHF.

In nucleotides, the CDR3 is TGTGCCAGCAGCCCTAGGGGGGGCACCCTTAACACTGAAGCTTTCTTT. This encodes CASSPRGGTLNTEAFF. The chain has TRBV9 and TRBJ1-1, with D perhaps TRBD1 (6 bases). The CDR3 extends over 16 amino acids. In germline, CDR1 is SGDLS, CDR2 YYNGEE. The V end was cut by 4 bases, the J end by 2 bases, with 18 bases between. The entire variable domain, with the rest obtained from reference TRBV9 and TRBJ1-1, is as follows: DSGVTQTPKHLITATGQRVTLRCSPRSGDLSVYWYQQSLDQGLQFLIQYYNGEERAKGNILERFSAQQFPDLHSELNLSSLELGDSALYFCASSPRGGTLNTEAFFGQGTRLTVV.

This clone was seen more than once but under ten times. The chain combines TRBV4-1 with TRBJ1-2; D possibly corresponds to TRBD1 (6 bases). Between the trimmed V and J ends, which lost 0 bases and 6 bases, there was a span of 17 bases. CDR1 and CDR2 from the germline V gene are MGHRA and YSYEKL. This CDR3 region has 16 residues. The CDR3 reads CASSQDWPIRDNGYTF. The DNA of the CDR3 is TGCGCCAGCAGCCAAGATTGGCCGATCAGGGACAATGGCTACACCTTC.

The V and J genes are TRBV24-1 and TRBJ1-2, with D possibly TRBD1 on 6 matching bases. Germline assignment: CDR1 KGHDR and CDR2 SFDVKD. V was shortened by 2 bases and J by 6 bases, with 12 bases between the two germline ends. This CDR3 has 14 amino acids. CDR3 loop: CATSDSGTKNGYTF. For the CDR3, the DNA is TGTGCCACCAGTGATTCCGGGACAAAGAATGGCTACACCTTC.

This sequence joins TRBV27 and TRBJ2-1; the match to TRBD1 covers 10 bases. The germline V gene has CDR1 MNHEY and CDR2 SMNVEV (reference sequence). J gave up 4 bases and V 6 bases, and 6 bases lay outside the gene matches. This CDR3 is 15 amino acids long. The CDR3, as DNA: TGTGCCAGCAGACCCGGGACAGGGGCTTACAATGAGCAGTTCTTC. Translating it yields CASRPGTGAYNEQFF.

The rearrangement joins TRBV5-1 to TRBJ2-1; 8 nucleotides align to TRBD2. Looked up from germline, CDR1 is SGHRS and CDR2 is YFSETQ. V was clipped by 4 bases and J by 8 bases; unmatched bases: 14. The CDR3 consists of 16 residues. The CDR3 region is CASSPRDVGGGYEQFF. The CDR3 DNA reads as TGCGCCAGCAGCCCGCGCGACGTCGGGGGGGGGTATGAGCAGTTCTTC. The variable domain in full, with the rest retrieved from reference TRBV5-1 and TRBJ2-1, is KAGVTQTPRYLIKTRGQQVTLSCSPISGHRSVSWYQQTPGQGLQFLFEYFSETQRNKGNFPGRFSGRQFSNSRSEMNVSTLELGDSALYLCASSPRDVGGGYEQFFGPGTRLTVL.

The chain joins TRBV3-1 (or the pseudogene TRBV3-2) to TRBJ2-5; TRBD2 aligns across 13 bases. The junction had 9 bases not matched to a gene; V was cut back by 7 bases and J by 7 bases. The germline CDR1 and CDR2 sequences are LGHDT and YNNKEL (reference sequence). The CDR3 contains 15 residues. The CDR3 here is CASTLWTSGRRTQYF. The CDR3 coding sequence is TGTGCCAGCACCTTATGGACTAGCGGGAGAAGGACCCAGTACTTC.

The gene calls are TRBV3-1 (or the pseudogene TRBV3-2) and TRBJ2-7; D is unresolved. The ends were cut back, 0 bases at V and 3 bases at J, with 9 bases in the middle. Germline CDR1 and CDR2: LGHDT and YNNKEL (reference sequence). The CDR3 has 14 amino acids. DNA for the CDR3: TGTGCCAGCAGCCAAGATCGGGTTAACTACGAGCAGTACTTC. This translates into CASSQDRVNYEQYF.

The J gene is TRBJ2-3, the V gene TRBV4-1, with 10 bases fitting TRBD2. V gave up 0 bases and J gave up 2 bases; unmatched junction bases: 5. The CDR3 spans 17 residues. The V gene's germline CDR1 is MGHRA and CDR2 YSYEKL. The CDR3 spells CASSQEGLAGATDTQYF. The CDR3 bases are TGCGCCAGCAGCCAAGAGGGGCTAGCGGGAGCCACAGATACGCAGTATTTT.

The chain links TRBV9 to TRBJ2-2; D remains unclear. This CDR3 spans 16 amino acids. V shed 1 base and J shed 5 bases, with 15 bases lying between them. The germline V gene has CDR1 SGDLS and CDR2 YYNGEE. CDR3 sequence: CASSVSVSGGTGELFF. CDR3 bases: TGTGCCAGCAGCGTAAGCGTGTCTGGTGGAACCGGGGAGCTGTTTTTT.

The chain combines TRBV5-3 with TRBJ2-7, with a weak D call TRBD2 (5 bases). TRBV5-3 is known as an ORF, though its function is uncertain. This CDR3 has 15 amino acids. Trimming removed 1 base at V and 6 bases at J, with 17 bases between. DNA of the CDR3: TGTGCCAGAAGCTTGAGGGCCCGGGGTCCCTCCGAGCAGTACTTC. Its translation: CARSLRARGPSEQYF.

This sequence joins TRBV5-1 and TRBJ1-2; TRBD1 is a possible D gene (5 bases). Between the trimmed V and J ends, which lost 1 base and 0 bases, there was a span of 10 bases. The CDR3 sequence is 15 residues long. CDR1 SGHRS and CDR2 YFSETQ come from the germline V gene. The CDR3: CASSLSQGPNYGYTF. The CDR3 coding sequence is TGCGCCAGCAGCTTGTCTCAGGGTCCTAACTATGGCTACACCTTC.

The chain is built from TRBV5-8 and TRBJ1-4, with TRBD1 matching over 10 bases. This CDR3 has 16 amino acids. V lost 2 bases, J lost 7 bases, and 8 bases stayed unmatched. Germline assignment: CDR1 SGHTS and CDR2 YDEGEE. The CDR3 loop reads CASSLGTGAGGEKLFF. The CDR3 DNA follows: TGTGCCAGCAGCTTAGGGACAGGGGCCGGTGGTGAAAAACTGTTTTTT. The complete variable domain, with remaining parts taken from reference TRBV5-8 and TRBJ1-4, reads EAGVTQSPTHLIKTRGQQATLRCSPISGHTSVYWYQQALGLGLQFLLWYDEGEERNRGNFPPRFSGRQFPNYSSELNVNALELEDSALYLCASSLGTGAGGEKLFFGSGTQLSVL.

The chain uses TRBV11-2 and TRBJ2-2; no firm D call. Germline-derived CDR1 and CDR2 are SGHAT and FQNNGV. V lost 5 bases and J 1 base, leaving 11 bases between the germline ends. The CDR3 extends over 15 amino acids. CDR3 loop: CASSAALGNTGELFF. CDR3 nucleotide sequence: TGTGCCAGCAGCGCGGCCCTCGGGAACACCGGGGAGCTGTTTTTT.